This TCR beta chain was identified in a study of graft-versus-host responses after intestinal transplantation (dated by TCRdb to the early 2020s). Regarding the research as a whole: The transplants that recipients got were multivisceral, liver-intestinal, or isolated intestinal. Anti-thymocyte globulin induction was given to all recipients, followed by maintenance tacrolimus and steroids for approximately 3 years. Bulk TCR-beta CDR3 sequencing was used to track graft-versus-host and host-versus-graft alloreactive T cell clones in the graft, circulation and bone marrow after intestinal transplantation. Alloreactive clones were identified by sequencing pre-transplant mixed lymphocyte reaction products and comparing these products with unstimulated pre-transplant donor and recipient T cells. The cohort enrolled 24 intestinal transplant recipients including one retransplant, and a few patients lacking pretransplant specimens were excluded. Donor T cell macrochimerism was defined as a peak of at least 4% donor T cells among recipient peripheral blood mononuclear cells. Instead of going to the commercial service, samples from a few later patients were sequenced in-house on an Illumina MiSeq and processed with MiXCR. What the authors observed across the whole study: In the allografts of patients with donor T cell macrochimerism, GvH to HvG T cell clonal ratios were high. GvH clones were detected in recipient bone marrow, and some appeared earlier in ileal mucosa or blood, consistent with an intestinal mucosal origin. The conclusions were limited by the relatively low number and heterogeneity of the intestinal transplant patients. Early after transplant, peak levels of circulating GvH clones were found to be associated with declines in HvG clones.

The library was made by the immunoSEQ multiplex PCR assay. For most patients, high-throughput TCR-beta CDR3 sequencing of genomic DNA was performed by Adaptive Biotechnologies. Under the source paper's analysis protocol: Adaptive's ImmunoSEQ software was the source of the TCR sequencing data for fewer than 20 patients, while a few other patients were processed with MiXCR and VDJtools. CDR3 nucleotide sequences shared by donor and recipient were removed because the origin of these sequences could not be assigned. To count as alloreactive, a clone needed at least 2-fold expansion over unstimulated cells and a minimum CFSE-low frequency of 0.002% (template counts) or 0.001% (read counts). A clone was considered mappable if detected in the sequenced pre-transplant spleen, lymph node, or MLR CFSE-low populations of the donor or recipient. The cumulative frequency of alloreactive clones was calculated as a percentage of all sequences, weighted by copy number. Not all clones reach the TCRdb copy of this immuneACCESS table, which keeps in-frame sequences only. Checked studies attribute under half of the gap to unresolved V genes and leave the rest unexplained. The V and J calls and clone size are taken from that table; D and trimming were inferred from the DNA. The sample profile shows about 29,000 clones; more than 70% of them were found once. 3% to 3.5% of the sample comes from the top ten.

A few counts support this clone. Which antigen it targets is not known. No per-base quality is available; no much larger clone lies one base away. To isolate intraepithelial and lamina propria lymphocytes from graft specimens, dithiothreitol, EDTA incubations and collagenase D digestion were used. Bulk TCR-beta sequencing was performed on serial intestinal graft biopsy specimens collected as late as 600 days after transplant. From the cysteine through the phenylalanine, the CDR3 covers 14 amino acids. Left in the record is the CDR3 DNA by itself, 42 bases read in frame from the first base. For CDR1 and CDR2, the germline V gene lists SGDLS and YYNGEE. The germline ends are 11 bases apart after V is trimmed by 0 bases and J by 7 bases.

This sample comprised ileum tissue, obtained 98 days after intestinal transplantation. The sequence links TRBV9 to TRBJ1-5; a tentative D match to TRBD1 spans 5 bases. The clonotype was recovered from a human patient who received an intestinal transplant, so some T cells may come from the graft donor. DNA sequence: TGTGCCAGCAGCGTAGGTCAGGGCGGCCAGCCCCAGCATTTT. Its protein reads: CASSVGQGGQPQHF. Beyond the CDR3, the reference TRBV9 and TRBJ1-5 genes provide the residues; the full variable domain reads: DSGVTQTPKHLITATGQRVTLRCSPRSGDLSVYWYQQSLDQGLQFLIQYYNGEERAKGNILERFSAQQFPDLHSELNLSSLELGDSALYFCASSVGQGGQPQHFGDGTRLSIL.